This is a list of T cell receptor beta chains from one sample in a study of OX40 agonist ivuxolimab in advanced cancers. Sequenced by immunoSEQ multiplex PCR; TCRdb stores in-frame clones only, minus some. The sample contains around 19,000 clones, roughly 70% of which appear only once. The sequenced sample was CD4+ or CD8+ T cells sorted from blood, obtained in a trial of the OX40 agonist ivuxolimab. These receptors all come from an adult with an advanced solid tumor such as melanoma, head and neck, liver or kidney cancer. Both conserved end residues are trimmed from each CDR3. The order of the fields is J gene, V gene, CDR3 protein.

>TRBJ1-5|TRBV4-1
ASSHPPQGRNQPQH
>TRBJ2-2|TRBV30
AWGITGELF
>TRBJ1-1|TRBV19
ASSIVGLMNTEAF
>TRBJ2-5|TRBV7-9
ASSFLGGGVGETQY
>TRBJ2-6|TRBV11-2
ASRGSSGANVLT
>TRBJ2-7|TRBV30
AWSPGQAPYEQY
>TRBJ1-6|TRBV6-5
ASPAGLRRSPLH
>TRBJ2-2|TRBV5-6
ASSLVGNRELF
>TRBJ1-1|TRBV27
ASSLVSGNPEAF
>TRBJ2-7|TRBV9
ASSSGAGGYEQY
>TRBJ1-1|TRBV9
ASSVVGGYTEAF
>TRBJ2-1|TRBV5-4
ASSRTSSEQF
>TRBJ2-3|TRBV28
ASRVQGGTQY
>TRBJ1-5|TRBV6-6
ASSYLGDQPQH
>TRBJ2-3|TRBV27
ASSSFSTDTQY
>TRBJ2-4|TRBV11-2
ASSPQQYFGQNIQY
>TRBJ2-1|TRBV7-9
ASSHRDGPYDEQF
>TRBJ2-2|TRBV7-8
ASSRDRGKPGELF
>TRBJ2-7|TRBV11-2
ASSLEFTNSYEQY
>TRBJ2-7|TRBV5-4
ASSFGPATSYEQY
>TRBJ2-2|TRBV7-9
ASSGDRDTGELF
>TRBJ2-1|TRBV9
ASSVAGGREQF
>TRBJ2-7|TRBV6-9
ASSYRKGAGEQY
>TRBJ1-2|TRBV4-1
ASARVDNIGTYGYT
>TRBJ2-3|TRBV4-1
ASSQDSGGSSYTDTQY
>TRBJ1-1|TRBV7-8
ASSFLQGTTEAF
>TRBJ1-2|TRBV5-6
ASSLQGSYT
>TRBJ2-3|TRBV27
ASFGTSGTPFIASTDTQY
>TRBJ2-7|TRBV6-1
ASSEIGGSNEQY
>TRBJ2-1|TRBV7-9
ASSLSASGRTGNEQF
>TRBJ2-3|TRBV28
ASSPPGTSYRAGDTQY
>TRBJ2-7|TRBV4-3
ASSQDRTGPYEQY
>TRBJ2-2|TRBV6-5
ASSYVEGNTGELF
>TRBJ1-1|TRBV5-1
ASRQGGEAF
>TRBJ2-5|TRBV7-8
ASSLGGAGGPRETQY
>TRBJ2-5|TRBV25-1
ASSGLAGDQETQY
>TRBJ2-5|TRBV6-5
ASSYSGLAGWETQY
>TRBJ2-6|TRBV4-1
ASSQDRGLSSGANVLT
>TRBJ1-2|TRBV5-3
ARSLDLRTANYGYT
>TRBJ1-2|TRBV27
ASSSPRTSGGYT
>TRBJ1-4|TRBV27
ASSLGAFEKLF
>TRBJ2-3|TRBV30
AWRNGAGGSTDTQY
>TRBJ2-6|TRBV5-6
ASSLAGQGLYSGANVLT
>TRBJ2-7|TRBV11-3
ASSYRTVSSYEQY
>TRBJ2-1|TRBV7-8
ASSAVIAGVVYNEQF
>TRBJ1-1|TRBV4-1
ASSPGPGNTEAF
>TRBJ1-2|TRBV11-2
ASSYGTGVGYT
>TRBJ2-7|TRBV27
ASSLGTGFYEQY
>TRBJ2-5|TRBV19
ASSIAGGETQY
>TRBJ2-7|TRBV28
ASSLGSSYEQY
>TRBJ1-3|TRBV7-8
ASSLEGPLGNTIY
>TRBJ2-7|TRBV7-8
ASSPLRGTRAYEQY
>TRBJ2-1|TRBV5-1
ASSYYSGNEQF
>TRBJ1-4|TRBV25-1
ASSPRGREDEKLF
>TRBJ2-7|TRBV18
ASSLDRFAYEQY
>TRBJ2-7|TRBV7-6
ASSFIQGSTNEQY
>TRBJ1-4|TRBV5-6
ASSLRGNEKLF
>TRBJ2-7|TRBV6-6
ASSYSGQGPFEQY